Shown below are 9 T cell receptor beta chains from a single sample sequenced in a study of T cell repertoires in urothelial bladder cancer. Libraries were prepared by immunoSEQ multiplex PCR; TCRdb keeps only in-frame clonotypes and omits some of them. The table shows about 6,200 clones, with over 55% occurring only once. Sequencing was done on a sample of tumor-infiltrating cells from bladder cancer. The receptors were gathered from a human donor with urothelial carcinoma.

This clone is a singleton in its sample. The V gene is TRBV19, the J gene TRBJ1-4; D is unclear. The V gene's germline CDR1 is LNHDA and CDR2 SQIVND (reference sequence). CDR3 size: 14 residues. The V gene lost 7 bases and the J gene lost 8 bases, with 17 bases spanning the gap. The CDR3 spells CASNIWLTHEKLFF. The DNA of the CDR3 is TGTGCCAGTAACATTTGGCTAACCCACGAAAAACTGTTTTTT.

This clone was detected only a few times. The genes are TRBV4-2 and TRBJ1-5; D is unclear. The CDR3 covers 15 residues. With 0 bases removed from V and 3 bases from J, the gap between germline ends came to 9 bases. Germline-derived CDR1 and CDR2 are LGHNA and YNFKEQ. The CDR3 is CASSQELRYNQPQHF. The CDR3 DNA is TGTGCCAGCAGCCAAGAACTACGGTACAATCAGCCCCAGCATTTT.

The chain joins TRBV30 to TRBJ2-7; tentative D call: TRBD2 (5 bases). The CDR3 has 13 amino acids. The germline V and J ends were trimmed by 0 bases and 6 bases, with 12 bases remaining between them. The germline gives CDR1 GTSNPN, CDR2 SVGIG (reference sequence). The CDR3 coding sequence is TGTGCCTGGAGTGTATACGGGGTAGGCGAGCAGTACTTC. This translates into CAWSVYGVGEQYF.

CDR3 sequence reads: CASSLTRVREQFF. CDR3 in DNA: TGCGCCAGCAGCTTGACCAGGGTTCGTGAGCAGTTCTTC. The V call is TRBV5-1, the J call TRBJ2-1, with a possible D match to TRBD1 (5 bases). Germline V gene data show CDR1 as SGHRS and CDR2 as YFSETQ. CDR3 length: 13 residues. Trimming shortened V by 1 base and J by 9 bases, and 11 bases separated the two germline ends.

Only a few counts were recorded for this clone. This chain uses TRBV5-6 with TRBJ2-3, with D unresolved. This CDR3 has 11 amino acids. V gave up 4 bases and J gave up 1 base, with 1 base separating them. The germline CDR1 and CDR2 sequences are SGHDT and YYEEEE. The CDR3, as DNA: TGTGCCAGCAGCCGCACAGATACGCAGTATTTT. Protein product: CASSRTDTQYF.

This chain connects TRBV6-1 to TRBJ1-3, with 8 bases aligning to TRBD1. CDR1 and CDR2 from the germline V gene are MNHNS and SASEGT. The trim removed 5 bases at V and 2 bases at J, leaving 11 bases unmatched. This CDR3 region has 17 residues. The CDR3 reads CASSKDRTGRTGNTIYF. Written as DNA, the CDR3 is TGTGCCAGCAGTAAAGACCGGACAGGGCGGACTGGAAACACCATATATTTT.

This chain links TRBV18 with TRBJ2-2; D is undetermined. Trimming pared 1 base from V and 2 bases from J, leaving 8 bases between. There are 15 residues in the CDR3. Looked up from germline, CDR1 is KGHSH and CDR2 is LQKENI. CDR3 region: CASSPRAQNTGELFF. CDR3 bases: TGTGCCAGCTCACCACGGGCGCAAAACACCGGGGAGCTGTTTTTT.

The chain uses TRBV28 and TRBJ1-6; 8 bases agree with TRBD1. Germline-derived CDR1 and CDR2 are MDHEN and SYDVKM. This CDR3 spans 14 amino acids. The ends lost 7 bases at V and 10 bases at J; junction bases unmatched: 9. In DNA form, the CDR3 reads TGTGCCAGCATCGACCGCAGGGGGCTATCACCCCTCCACTTT. Its translation is CASIDRRGLSPLHF.

The chain couples TRBV18 to TRBJ1-5; D may be TRBD1 (5 bases). CDR1 and CDR2 from the germline V gene are KGHSH and LQKENI. Between the trimmed V and J ends, which lost 2 bases and 7 bases, there was a span of 9 bases. The CDR3 loop spans 13 amino acids. The CDR3 protein is CASSPAREQPQHF. The CDR3 DNA sequence: TGTGCCAGCTCACCAGCCAGGGAACAGCCCCAGCATTTT.